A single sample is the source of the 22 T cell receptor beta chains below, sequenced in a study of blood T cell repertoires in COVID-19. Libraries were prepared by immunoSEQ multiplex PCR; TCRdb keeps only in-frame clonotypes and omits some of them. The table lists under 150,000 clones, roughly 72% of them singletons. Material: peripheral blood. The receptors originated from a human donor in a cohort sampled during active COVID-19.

Here the CDR3 DNA reads TGTGCCAGCATCTGGGCCTTAGATACGCAGTATTTT. Its translation: CASIWALDTQYF. V is TRBV6-5 and J is TRBJ2-3; D not certain. This CDR3 region has 12 residues. V was pared by 7 bases and J by 5 bases, with 10 bases between. Germline CDR1 is MNHEY and CDR2 is SVGAGI.

CDR3 sequence reads: CASREAVNYGYTF. The CDR3, as DNA: TGTGCCAGCAGGGAGGCGGTTAACTATGGCTACACCTTC. The chain combines TRBV5-5 with TRBJ1-2; D call uncertain. Trimming pared 5 bases from V and 1 base from J, leaving 9 bases between. The germline V gene encodes CDR1 SGHKS and CDR2 YYEKEE (reference sequence). The CDR3 totals 13 residues. The variable domain in full, completed from reference TRBV5-5 and TRBJ1-2, reads DAGVTQSPTHLIKTRGQQVTLRCSPISGHKSVSWYQQVLGQGPQFIFQYYEKEERGRGNFPDRFSARQFPNYSSELNVNALLLGDSALYLCASREAVNYGYTFGSGTRLTVV.

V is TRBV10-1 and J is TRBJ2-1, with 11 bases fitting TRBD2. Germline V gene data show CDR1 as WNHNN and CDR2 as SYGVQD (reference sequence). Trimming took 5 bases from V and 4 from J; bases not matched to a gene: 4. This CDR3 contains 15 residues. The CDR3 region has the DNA TGCGCCAGCAGTAAAACTAGCGGGAGATACAATGAGCAGTTCTTC. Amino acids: CASSKTSGRYNEQFF.

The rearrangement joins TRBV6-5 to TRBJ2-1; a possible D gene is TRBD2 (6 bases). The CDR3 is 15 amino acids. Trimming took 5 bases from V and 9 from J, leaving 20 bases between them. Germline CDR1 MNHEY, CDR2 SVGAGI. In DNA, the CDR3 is TGTGCCAGCAGTCCCATCGGGGGAGACGGGGGTGAGCAGTTCTTC. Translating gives CASSPIGGDGGEQFF.

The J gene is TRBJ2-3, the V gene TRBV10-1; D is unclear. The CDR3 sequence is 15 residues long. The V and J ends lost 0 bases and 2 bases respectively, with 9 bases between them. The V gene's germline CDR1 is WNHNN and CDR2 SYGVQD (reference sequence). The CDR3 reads CASSESENPTDTQYF. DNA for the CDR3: TGCGCCAGCAGTGAGTCAGAGAACCCCACAGATACGCAGTATTTT.

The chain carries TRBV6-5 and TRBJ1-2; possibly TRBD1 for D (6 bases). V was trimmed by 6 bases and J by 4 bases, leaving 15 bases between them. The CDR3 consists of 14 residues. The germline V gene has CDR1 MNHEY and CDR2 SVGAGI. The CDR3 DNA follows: TGTGCCAGCAGGGAGGACAGTCGTTCCTATGGCTACACCTTC. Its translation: CASREDSRSYGYTF.

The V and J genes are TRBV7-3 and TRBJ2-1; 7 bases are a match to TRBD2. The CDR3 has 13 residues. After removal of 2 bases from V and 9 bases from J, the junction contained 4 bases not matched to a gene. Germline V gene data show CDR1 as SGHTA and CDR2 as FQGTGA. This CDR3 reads CASSLRREGEQFF. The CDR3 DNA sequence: TGTGCCAGCAGCTTACGCAGGGAGGGTGAGCAGTTCTTC. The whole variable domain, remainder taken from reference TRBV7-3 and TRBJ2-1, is GAGVSQTPSNKVTEKGKYVELRCDPISGHTALYWYRQSLGQGPEFLIYFQGTGAADDSGLPNDRFFAVRPEGSVSTLKIQRTERGDSAVYLCASSLRREGEQFFGPGTRLTVL.

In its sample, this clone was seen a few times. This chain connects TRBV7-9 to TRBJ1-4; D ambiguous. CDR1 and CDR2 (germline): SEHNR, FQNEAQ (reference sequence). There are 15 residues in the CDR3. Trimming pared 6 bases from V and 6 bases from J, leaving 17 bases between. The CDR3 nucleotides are TGTGCCAGCAGTCCCCCCCGACCGGGATATGAAAAACTGTTTTTT. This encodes CASSPPRPGYEKLFF.

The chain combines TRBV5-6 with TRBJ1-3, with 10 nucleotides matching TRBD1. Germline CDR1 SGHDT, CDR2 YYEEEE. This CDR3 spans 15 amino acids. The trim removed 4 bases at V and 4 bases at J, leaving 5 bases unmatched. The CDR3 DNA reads TGTGCCAGCAGCGCCGGGACAGGGGCGGGAAACACCATATATTTT. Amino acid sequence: CASSAGTGAGNTIYF.

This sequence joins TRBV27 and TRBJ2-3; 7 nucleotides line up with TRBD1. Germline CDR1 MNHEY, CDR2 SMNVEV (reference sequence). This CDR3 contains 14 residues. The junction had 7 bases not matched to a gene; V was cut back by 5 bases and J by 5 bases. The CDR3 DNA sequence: TGTGCCAGCAGTCCTCTGACAGGGAAAGATACGCAGTATTTT. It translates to CASSPLTGKDTQYF.

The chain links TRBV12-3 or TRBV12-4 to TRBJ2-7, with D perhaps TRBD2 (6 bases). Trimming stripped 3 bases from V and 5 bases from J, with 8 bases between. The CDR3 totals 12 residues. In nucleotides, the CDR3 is TGTGCCAGCAGTTTTGGGACTCACGAGCAGTACTTC. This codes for CASSFGTHEQYF.

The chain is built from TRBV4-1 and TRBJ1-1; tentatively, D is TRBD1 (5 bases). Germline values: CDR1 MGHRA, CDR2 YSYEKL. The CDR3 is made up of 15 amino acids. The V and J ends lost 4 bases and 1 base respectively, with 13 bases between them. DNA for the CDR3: TGCGCCAGCAGCCTATCTCCTCAGGGGAACACTGAAGCTTTCTTT. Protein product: CASSLSPQGNTEAFF.

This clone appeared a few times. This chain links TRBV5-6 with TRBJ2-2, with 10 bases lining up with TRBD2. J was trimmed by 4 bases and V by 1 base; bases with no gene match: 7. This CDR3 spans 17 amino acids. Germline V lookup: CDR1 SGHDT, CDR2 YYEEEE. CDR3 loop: CASSLYTSGDLTGELFF. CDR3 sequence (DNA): TGTGCCAGCAGCTTGTACACTAGCGGGGACCTCACCGGGGAGCTGTTTTTT.

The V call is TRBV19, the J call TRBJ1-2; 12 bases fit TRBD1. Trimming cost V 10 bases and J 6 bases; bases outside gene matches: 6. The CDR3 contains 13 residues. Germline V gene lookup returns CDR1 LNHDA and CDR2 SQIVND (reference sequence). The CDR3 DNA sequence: TGTGCCACCCGGGACAGGGGGCGACATGGCTACACCTTC. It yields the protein CATRDRGRHGYTF. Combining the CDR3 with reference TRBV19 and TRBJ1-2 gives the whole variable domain DGGITQSPKYLFRKEGQNVTLSCEQNLNHDAMYWYRQDPGQGLRLIYYSQIVNDFQKGDIAEGYSVSREKKESFPLTVTSAQKNPTAFYLCATRDRGRHGYTFGSGTRLTVV.

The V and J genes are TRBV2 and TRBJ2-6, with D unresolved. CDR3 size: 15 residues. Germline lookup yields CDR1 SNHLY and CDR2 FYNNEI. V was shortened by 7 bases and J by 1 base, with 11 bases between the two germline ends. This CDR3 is CASTQLLSGANVLTF. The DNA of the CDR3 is TGTGCCAGCACACAGCTTCTTTCTGGGGCCAACGTCCTGACTTTC.

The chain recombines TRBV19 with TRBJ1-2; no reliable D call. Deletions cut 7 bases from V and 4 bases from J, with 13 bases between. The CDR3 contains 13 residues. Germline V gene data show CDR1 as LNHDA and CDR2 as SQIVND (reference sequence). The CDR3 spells CASNLPGSYGYTF. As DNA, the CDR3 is TGTGCCAGTAACCTTCCGGGATCCTATGGCTACACCTTC.

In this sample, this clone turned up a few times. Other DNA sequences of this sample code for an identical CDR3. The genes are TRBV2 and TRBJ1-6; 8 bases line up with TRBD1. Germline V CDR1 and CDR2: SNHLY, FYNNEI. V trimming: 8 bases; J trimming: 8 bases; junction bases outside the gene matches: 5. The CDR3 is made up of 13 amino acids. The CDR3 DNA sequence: TGTGCCAGCGCAGGACAGGGTGATTCACCCCTCCACTTT. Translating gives CASAGQGDSPLHF.

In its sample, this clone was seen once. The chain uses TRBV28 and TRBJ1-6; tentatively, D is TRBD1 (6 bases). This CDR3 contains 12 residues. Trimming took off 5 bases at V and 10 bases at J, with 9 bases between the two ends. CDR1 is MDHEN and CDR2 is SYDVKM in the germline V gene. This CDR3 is CASSPQGSPLHF. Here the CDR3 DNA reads TGTGCCAGCAGTCCCCAGGGGTCACCCCTCCACTTT.

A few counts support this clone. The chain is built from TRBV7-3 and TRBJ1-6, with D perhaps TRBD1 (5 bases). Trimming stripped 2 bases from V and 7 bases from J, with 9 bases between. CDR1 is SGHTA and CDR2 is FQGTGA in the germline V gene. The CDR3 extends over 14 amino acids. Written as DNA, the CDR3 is TGTGCCAGCAGCTTATCAGGGTGGAATTCACCCCTCCACTTT. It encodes CASSLSGWNSPLHF.

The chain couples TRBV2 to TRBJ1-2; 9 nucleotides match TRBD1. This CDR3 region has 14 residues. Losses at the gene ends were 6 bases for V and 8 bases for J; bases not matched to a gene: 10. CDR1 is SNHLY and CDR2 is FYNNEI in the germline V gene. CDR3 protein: CASRTGTGFGGYTF. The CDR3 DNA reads TGTGCCAGCAGGACCGGGACAGGGTTTGGCGGCTACACCTTC.

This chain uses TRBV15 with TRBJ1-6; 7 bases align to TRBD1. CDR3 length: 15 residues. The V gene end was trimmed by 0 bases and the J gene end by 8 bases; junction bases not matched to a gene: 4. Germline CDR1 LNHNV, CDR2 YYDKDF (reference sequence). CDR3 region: CATSRERDSHSPLHF. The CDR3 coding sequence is TGTGCCACCAGCAGAGAAAGGGACAGCCATTCACCCCTCCACTTT.

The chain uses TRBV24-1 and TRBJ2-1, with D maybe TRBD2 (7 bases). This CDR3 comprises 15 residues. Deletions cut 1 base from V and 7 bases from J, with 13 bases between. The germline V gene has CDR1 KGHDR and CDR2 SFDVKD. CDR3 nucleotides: TGTGCCACCAGTGATTTAGGGGGGGGGCGAAATGAGCAGTTCTTC. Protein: CATSDLGGGRNEQFF.